These 10 T cell receptor beta chains were all obtained from the same sample, sequenced in a study of blood T cell repertoires in COVID-19. Data came from immunoSEQ multiplex PCR; TCRdb stores just in-frame clones and leaves some out. The table has around 400,000 clones, nearly 90% seen once. The source material was PBMCs or T cells enriched from blood (not recorded which). The receptors derive from a woman aged 18-35 years who had been exposed to COVID-19.

This chain joins TRBV19 and TRBJ1-1; 12 nucleotides match TRBD1. The germline CDR1 and CDR2 sequences are LNHDA and SQIVND (reference sequence). The CDR3 is 13 amino acids. V lost 7 bases and J lost 11; bases outside the gene matches: 8. Here the CDR3 DNA reads TGTGCCAGTACGGGACAGGGGGCTAGAGAGGCTTTCTTT. The encoded protein is CASTGQGAREAFF.

V and J are TRBV18 and TRBJ1-4, with a weak D call TRBD1 (5 bases). Germline CDR1 reads KGHSH; CDR2 reads LQKENI. The V gene lost 4 bases and the J gene lost 3 bases, with 12 bases spanning the gap. The CDR3 runs 15 residues. CDR3 residues: CASSRREAPNEKLFF. In nucleotides, the CDR3 is TGTGCCAGCTCACGCAGGGAGGCACCTAATGAAAAACTGTTTTTT.

J is TRBJ1-4 and V is TRBV27; D is unresolved. Per the germline V gene, CDR1 is MNHEY and CDR2 is SMNVEV (reference sequence). The CDR3 covers 14 residues. With 4 bases removed from V and 8 bases from J, the gap between germline ends came to 14 bases. CDR3: CASSSNGIHEKLFF. CDR3 coding DNA: TGTGCCAGCAGTTCGAACGGGATACACGAAAAACTGTTTTTT. Together with reference TRBV27 and TRBJ1-4, the CDR3 gives the full variable domain: EAQVTQNPRYLITVTGKKLTVTCSQNMNHEYMSWYRQDPGLGLRQIYYSMNVEVTDKGDVPEGYKVSRKEKRNFPLILESPSPNQTSLYFCASSSNGIHEKLFFGSGTQLSVL.

V gene TRBV18 combines with J gene TRBJ2-1; 8 nucleotides agree with TRBD2. The CDR3 is 15 amino acids. With 4 bases clipped from V and 6 bases from J, the junction kept 8 bases outside the gene matches. Germline V CDR1 and CDR2: KGHSH, LQKENI. In DNA, the CDR3 is TGTGCCAGCTCACGTCCAGCGGGGGTGGTCAATGAGCAGTTCTTC. Amino acids: CASSRPAGVVNEQFF.

This chain joins TRBV5-1 and TRBJ2-7, with D possibly TRBD1 on 5 matching bases. CDR3 length: 14 amino acids. Germline V gene lookup returns CDR1 SGHRS and CDR2 YFSETQ. Trimming shortened V by 2 bases and J by 3 bases, and 12 bases separated the two germline ends. CDR3 in DNA: TGCGCCAGCAGCTTTGGTGGCAGGGACTACGAGCAGTACTTC. This translates into CASSFGGRDYEQYF. Complete variable domain (other parts from reference TRBV5-1 and TRBJ2-7): KAGVTQTPRYLIKTRGQQVTLSCSPISGHRSVSWYQQTPGQGLQFLFEYFSETQRNKGNFPGRFSGRQFSNSRSEMNVSTLELGDSALYLCASSFGGRDYEQYFGPGTRLTVT.

The rearrangement links TRBV9 to TRBJ2-3, with a tentative D call TRBD1 (5 bases). V was cut by 4 bases and J by 4 bases, with 13 bases left in between. CDR3 length: 14 amino acids. Germline CDR1 and CDR2: SGDLS and YYNGEE. The CDR3 DNA is TGTGCCAGCAGCCTACGTGACAGATCAGATACGCAGTATTTT. Its protein is CASSLRDRSDTQYF. Combining the CDR3 with reference TRBV9 and TRBJ2-3 gives the whole variable domain DSGVTQTPKHLITATGQRVTLRCSPRSGDLSVYWYQQSLDQGLQFLIQYYNGEERAKGNILERFSAQQFPDLHSELNLSSLELGDSALYFCASSLRDRSDTQYFGPGTRLTVL.

The V gene is TRBV27, the J gene TRBJ1-1, with a weak D call TRBD1 (5 bases). This CDR3 has 13 residues. Per germline, CDR1 MNHEY and CDR2 SMNVEV (reference sequence). Deletions cut 5 bases from V and 4 bases from J, with 11 bases between. The CDR3 loop reads CASSVAGFTEAFF. The CDR3 DNA is TGTGCCAGCAGTGTCGCAGGGTTCACTGAAGCTTTCTTT.

This clone was seen a handful of times. V is TRBV4-3 and J is TRBJ1-1; D perhaps matches TRBD1 (6 bases). V lost 4 bases and J 7 bases, leaving 10 bases between the germline ends. This CDR3 has 12 amino acids. Germline CDR1 is LGHNA and CDR2 is YSLEER. CDR3 nucleotides: TGCGCCAGCAGCCCTGAACAGGGTGAAGCTTTCTTT. Protein sequence: CASSPEQGEAFF.

The V and J genes are TRBV6-5 and TRBJ1-6, with 7 nucleotides matching TRBD1. There are 15 residues in the CDR3. Germline trimming cut 6 bases from V and 7 bases from J; bases unmatched to any gene: 9. The V gene's germline CDR1 is MNHEY and CDR2 SVGAGI. Here the CDR3 reads CASSPRTGQNSPLHF. The DNA for the CDR3 is TGTGCCAGCAGCCCCAGGACAGGACAGAATTCACCCCTCCACTTT.

This chain connects TRBV15 to TRBJ2-1, with D unresolved. Between the trimmed V and J ends, which lost 0 bases and 9 bases, there was a span of 9 bases. Germline V gene sequence: CDR1 LNHNV, CDR2 YYDKDF (reference sequence). The length of the CDR3 is 13 residues. DNA for the CDR3: TGTGCCACCAGCAGAGATCATGTCAGTGAGCAGTTCTTC. Residues: CATSRDHVSEQFF.